Listed below are T cell receptor beta chains from one sample, sequenced in a study of T cells after yellow fever vaccination. MiXCR, applied by TCRdb to the 5' RACE reads, yields one record per CDR3 protein. This table holds some 500,000 distinct CDR3 sequences, roughly 14% found once. The sample here was PBMCs, taken on the day of the yellow fever booster vaccination. These receptors all come from a man between 25 and 39 years old who received the YFV17D yellow fever vaccine. Both conserved end residues are part of each CDR3. The D gene is left open where the match is weak. A row's size may be missing; if present it is once, few, many or a size class.

clone_size,j_call,d_call,v_call,cdr3_nt,cdr3_aa
NA,TRBJ1-3,NA,TRBV29-1,TGCAGCGTTCTGCGGTCTGGAAACACCATATATTTT,CSVLRSGNTIYF
few,TRBJ2-2,TRBD2,TRBV11-2,TGTGCCAGCAGCCCCCCGCAGGGGCTAGCGGGAGGGCCCTACACCGGGGAGCTGTTTTTT,CASSPPQGLAGGPYTGELFF
few,TRBJ2-5,NA,TRBV6-2/TRBV6-3,TGTGCCAGCAGTTACTCCTCAGAAGAGACCCAGTACTTC,CASSYSSEETQYF
few,TRBJ1-3,TRBD1,TRBV29-1,TGCAGCGTGGGGACAGGTCCTGGAAACACCATATATTTT,CSVGTGPGNTIYF
NA,TRBJ2-2,NA,TRBV20-1,TGCAGTGCTGGGAAGGAGACAGGTGTTGGGCCCACCGGGGAGCTGTTTTTT,CSAGKETGVGPTGELFF
few,TRBJ2-7,NA,TRBV5-6,TGTGCCAGCAGCTTGGTTTCAGTTCTTAGGGGAAACGAGCAGTACTTC,CASSLVSVLRGNEQYF
few,TRBJ2-7,TRBD1,TRBV30,TGTGCCTGGAAGGGACAGGGGTCGTCCTACGAGCAGTACTTC,CAWKGQGSSYEQYF
few,TRBJ2-1,NA,TRBV5-1,TGCGCCAGCAGCTTTTCACAGGGGGGGAATGAGCAGTTCTTC,CASSFSQGGNEQFF
many,TRBJ2-6,NA,TRBV7-8,TGTGCCAGCACCCCCCGGAACCCGGATGGGGCCAACGTCCTGACTTTC,CASTPRNPDGANVLTF
NA,TRBJ1-6,TRBD1,TRBV20-1,TGCAGTGCCGGGCAGGGGGCGAATTCACCCCTCCACTTT,CSAGQGANSPLHF
few,TRBJ2-5,NA,TRBV11-2,TGTGCCAGCAGCGTCCGCCCCAACGTACGGGAAACACAAGAGACCCAGTACTTC,CASSVRPNVRETQETQYF
few,TRBJ1-5,NA,TRBV13,TGTGCCAGCAGCTTAGGACCCGGAGGCGGTAATCAGCCCCAGCATTTT,CASSLGPGGGNQPQHF
few,TRBJ2-4,NA,TRBV7-9,TGTGCCAGCGGCAGGCTGACCAAAAACATTCAGTACTTC,CASGRLTKNIQYF
few,TRBJ2-3,NA,TRBV5-1,TGCGCCAGCAGTCAGATTAGAGCCCCCACAGATACGCAGTATTTT,CASSQIRAPTDTQYF
few,TRBJ2-2,TRBD1,TRBV6-2/TRBV6-3,TGTGCCAGCAGTTACCCCGGGACAGCCGGGGAGCTGTTTTTT,CASSYPGTAGELFF
few,TRBJ2-1,NA,TRBV7-6,TGTGCCAGCAGCTTATTTTCTTTAGCCGACAATGAGCAGTTCTTC,CASSLFSLADNEQFF
NA,TRBJ2-7,NA,TRBV6-2/TRBV6-3,TGTGCCAGCACCTCGGGTGGTGGGAGAACCCACGAGCAGTACTTC,CASTSGGGRTHEQYF
NA,TRBJ2-3,NA,TRBV30,TGTGCCTGGAGTGTCAGGGGCGGAATAGATACGCAGTATTTT,CAWSVRGGIDTQYF
NA,TRBJ2-5,NA,TRBV3-1,TGTGCCAGCAGCCGGCCCGTTGAGACCCAGTACTTC,CASSRPVETQYF
few,TRBJ2-7,NA,TRBV28,TGTGCCAGCATCTCTCCCTTTTCTAGCATCCCCTTCACCGAGCAGTACTTC,CASISPFSSIPFTEQYF
NA,TRBJ2-5,NA,TRBV29-1,TGCAGCGTTGAAGATCTGGATGGTTGGGAGACCCAGTACTTC,CSVEDLDGWETQYF
few,TRBJ2-7,TRBD2,TRBV12-3/TRBV12-4,TGTGCCAGCAGTTTAGCGTCTAGCGGGAGTTCCGAGCAGTACTTC,CASSLASSGSSEQYF
NA,TRBJ1-5,TRBD1,TRBV27,TGTGCCAGCAGCCGGACAGGGTATAGCAATCAGCCCCAGCATTTT,CASSRTGYSNQPQHF
few,TRBJ1-4,NA,TRBV15,TGTGCCACCAGTGTGGTTAGGGCACAGGGAGGAAAACTGTTTTTT,CATSVVRAQGGKLFF
few,TRBJ2-5,NA,TRBV5-5,TGTGCCAGCAGCAGACCGGGACGGCAAGAGACCCAGTACTTC,CASSRPGRQETQYF
NA,TRBJ2-3,NA,TRBV7-2,TGTGCCAGCAGCTTAGAGGCCGGTTTTACAGATACGCAGTATTTT,CASSLEAGFTDTQYF
NA,TRBJ2-1,TRBD2,TRBV10-3,TGTGCCATCAGTCCCGGGACTAGTTCTGAGCAGTTCTTC,CAISPGTSSEQFF
few,TRBJ2-7,NA,TRBV6-2/TRBV6-3,TGTGCCAGCAGTTACTCGAGAGTAGCCGGCGAGCAGTACTTC,CASSYSRVAGEQYF
NA,TRBJ1-2,NA,TRBV19,TGTGCCAGTAGTATACAACCTAACTATGGCTACACCTTC,CASSIQPNYGYTF
NA,TRBJ2-7,NA,TRBV15,TGTGCCACCAGCAGAGATTCGAGTGGCGTGGAGCAGTACTTC,CATSRDSSGVEQYF
few,TRBJ2-5,NA,TRBV20-1,TGCAGTGCCTCTGGAGGCGCGGAGACCCAGTACTTC,CSASGGAETQYF
NA,TRBJ2-1,NA,TRBV5-1,TGCGCCAGCAGCCCGGGCCAGAGTCAGAATGAGCAGTTCTTC,CASSPGQSQNEQFF
NA,TRBJ2-3,TRBD2,TRBV25-1,TGTGCCAGCAGTGCCTATAGCGGGAGCCAGACCAAAACAGATACGCAGTATTTT,CASSAYSGSQTKTDTQYF
few,TRBJ1-5,TRBD1,TRBV6-5,TGTGCCAGCAGTTACCTGATGAGGAGGACAGGGACGTCGGGGCCCCAGCATTTT,CASSYLMRRTGTSGPQHF
NA,TRBJ2-2,TRBD2,TRBV19,TGTGCCAGTAGTATCCAACTAGCGGGAAGCACCGGGGAGCTGTTTTTT,CASSIQLAGSTGELFF
NA,TRBJ1-4,NA,TRBV28,TGTGCCAGCAGTGCCTTCCGACAGGCGGGTGAAAAACTGTTTTTT,CASSAFRQAGEKLFF
NA,TRBJ2-2,TRBD2,TRBV7-2,TGTGCCAGCAGCCAGACTAGCGGGAATTCGGAGCTGTTTTTT,CASSQTSGNSELFF
few,TRBJ1-2,NA,TRBV5-1,TGCGCCAGCAGCCCAGAGCCGGGACGGAACTGGGTCGGCTACACCTTC,CASSPEPGRNWVGYTF
few,TRBJ1-2,NA,TRBV7-2,TGTGCCAGCAGCTTAGAGGCAGGGCGACTGGGTGGCTACACCTTC,CASSLEAGRLGGYTF
few,TRBJ2-1,NA,TRBV20-1,TGCAGTGCTAGAGAGTCCACGACTGAGCAGTTCTTC,CSARESTTEQFF
NA,TRBJ1-1,NA,TRBV29-1,TGCAGCGTTGCCCTCAACTGGAACACTGAAGCTTTCTTT,CSVALNWNTEAFF
NA,TRBJ2-7,TRBD1,TRBV4-3,TGCGCCAGCAGCCAAGATTCGACAGGGCGAGGATACGAGCAGTACTTC,CASSQDSTGRGYEQYF
many,TRBJ2-1,TRBD1,TRBV6-2/TRBV6-3,TGTGCCAGCAGTTCCTTGACAGGGGAAAGGTCCTACAATGAGCAGTTCTTC,CASSSLTGERSYNEQFF
NA,TRBJ2-1,TRBD2,TRBV7-2,TGTGCCAGCAGCTTAGCCGGCGGGAGGTCTACTCGGGAGCAGTTCTTC,CASSLAGGRSTREQFF
few,TRBJ2-7,NA,TRBV14,TGTGCCAGCAGCCAAGATCCAGTCCTGAGCGAGCAGTACTTC,CASSQDPVLSEQYF
NA,TRBJ2-5,TRBD2,TRBV7-2,TGTGCCAGCAGCTTAGGATTTTTAGCGGGAGAGGAGACCCAGTACTTC,CASSLGFLAGEETQYF
NA,TRBJ2-7,NA,TRBV27,TGTGCCAGCAGTACCCGGACGAGGAGCTCCTACGAGCAGTACTTC,CASSTRTRSSYEQYF
once,TRBJ2-3,NA,TRBV7-2,TGTGCCAGCGCATTGGGGCCGGCATGGGACACAGATACGCAGTATTTT,CASALGPAWDTDTQYF
few,TRBJ2-1,NA,TRBV20-1,TGCAGTGCTACCGCTGATATTTACAATGAGCAGTTCTTC,CSATADIYNEQFF
few,TRBJ2-7,NA,TRBV27,TGTGCCAGCAGTTTAGCTGGCAGGGGTGGCTTCGAGCAGTACTTC,CASSLAGRGGFEQYF
many,TRBJ2-1,TRBD2,TRBV29-1,TGCAGCGTTGAGGGTTTACTAGCGGGAGGTGGTAATGAGCAGTTCTTC,CSVEGLLAGGGNEQFF
few,TRBJ1-2,NA,TRBV9,TGTGCCAGCAGCGCCCCGAGGGGTAGAGGCTACACCTTC,CASSAPRGRGYTF
few,TRBJ2-3,TRBD2,TRBV7-8,TGTGCCAGCAGCTTCGGGATAGCGGGAGCCCCAAATACGCAGTATTTT,CASSFGIAGAPNTQYF
NA,TRBJ1-4,NA,TRBV20-1,TGCAGTGCTAGCGGGCCGGGAGAGTATTCCGGAAAACTGTTTTTT,CSASGPGEYSGKLFF
few,TRBJ1-1,NA,TRBV15,TGTGCCACCAGCAGAGATGTCAGACCGAACACTGAAGCTTTCTTT,CATSRDVRPNTEAFF